Below are 14 T cell receptor beta chains sequenced from a single sample in a study of control samples from healthy donors and cancer patients. Produced via immunoSEQ multiplex PCR; TCRdb's table is partial and in-frame only. This table holds roughly 55,000 clones, approximately 86% found once. Source material: blood. These receptors all come from a man over 45 in good health.

V usage is TRBV5-1 and J usage is TRBJ2-3; 9 nucleotides match TRBD1. Germline V gives CDR1 SGHRS, CDR2 YFSETQ. Trimming at V came to 4 bases and at J to 3 bases, leaving 3 bases not matched to a gene. The CDR3 loop spans 14 amino acids. The DNA for the CDR3 is TGCGCCAGCAGCCAGGACAGGGGTACAGATACGCAGTATTTT. Amino acids: CASSQDRGTDTQYF. Based on the CDR3 plus reference TRBV5-1 and TRBJ2-3, the full variable domain is KAGVTQTPRYLIKTRGQQVTLSCSPISGHRSVSWYQQTPGQGLQFLFEYFSETQRNKGNFPGRFSGRQFSNSRSEMNVSTLELGDSALYLCASSQDRGTDTQYFGPGTRLTVL.

This chain connects TRBV5-1 to TRBJ2-5; 8 nucleotides align to TRBD1. The CDR3 loop spans 14 amino acids. Germline lookup yields CDR1 SGHRS and CDR2 YFSETQ. V gave up 0 bases and J gave up 4 bases; unmatched junction bases: 2. The CDR3, as DNA: TGCGCCAGCAGCTTGGCAGGACAGGGAGAGACCCAGTACTTC. As protein: CASSLAGQGETQYF. Using reference TRBV5-1 and TRBJ2-5 for the parts outside the CDR3, the full variable domain is KAGVTQTPRYLIKTRGQQVTLSCSPISGHRSVSWYQQTPGQGLQFLFEYFSETQRNKGNFPGRFSGRQFSNSRSEMNVSTLELGDSALYLCASSLAGQGETQYFGPGTRLLVL.

The chain links TRBV7-9 to TRBJ2-5; D remains unclear. The ends were cut back, 1 base at V and 5 bases at J, with 11 bases in the middle. The CDR3 sequence is 14 residues long. Germline V gene sequence: CDR1 SEHNR, CDR2 FQNEAQ (reference sequence). The DNA of the CDR3 is TGTGCCAGCAGCTTAGTACTCGGATTCGAGACCCAGTACTTC. This gives the protein CASSLVLGFETQYF.

The chain carries TRBV6-5 and TRBJ2-5; 9 bases match TRBD1. Unmatched junction bases numbered 4, after V lost 0 bases and J lost 5 bases. Looked up from germline, CDR1 is MNHEY and CDR2 is SVGAGI. The CDR3 is made up of 15 amino acids. Here the CDR3 reads CASSYSLGTGETQYF. In DNA, the CDR3 is TGTGCCAGCAGTTACTCCCTCGGGACAGGGGAGACCCAGTACTTC.

Notes on this clone: This specimen includes other DNA sequences encoding the same CDR3. The CDR3 sequence: CASSQGGLAKNIQYF. CDR3 nucleotides: TGTGCCAGCAGCCAAGGAGGGTTGGCCAAAAACATTCAGTACTTC. The chain carries TRBV3-1 (or the pseudogene TRBV3-2) and TRBJ2-4; TRBD2 is a possible D gene (5 bases). Trimming shortened V by 1 base and J by 1 base, and 8 bases separated the two germline ends. The germline gives CDR1 LGHDT, CDR2 YNNKEL (reference sequence). This CDR3 comprises 15 residues.

V is TRBV7-2 and J is TRBJ1-3; D might be TRBD1 (6 bases). The CDR3 is 16 amino acids. Germline CDR1 is SGHTA and CDR2 is FQGNSA. Trimming shortened V by 8 bases and J by 0 bases, and 17 bases separated the two germline ends. CDR3 nucleotide sequence: TGTGCCAGCCGCTACGGGGGGGCAACCTCTGGAAACACCATATATTTT. This encodes CASRYGGATSGNTIYF.

V and J are TRBV4-2 and TRBJ1-6; D might be TRBD1 (6 bases). V dropped 0 bases and J dropped 4 bases, with 13 bases sitting between them. The CDR3 contains 17 residues. Germline assignment: CDR1 LGHNA and CDR2 YNFKEQ. Here the CDR3 DNA reads TGTGCCAGCAGCCAAGAGTTGACAGGAGAGTATAATTCACCCCTCCACTTT. Translated: CASSQELTGEYNSPLHF.

The J gene is TRBJ2-2, the V gene TRBV24-1; 7 bases map to TRBD1. V lost 1 base to trimming and J lost 2 bases; unmatched junction nucleotides: 6. The germline gives CDR1 KGHDR, CDR2 SFDVKD. The CDR3 covers 17 residues. The CDR3 nucleotides read TGTGCCACCAGTGATTTAGGGTGGGACAGAAACACCGGGGAGCTGTTTTTT. Protein sequence: CATSDLGWDRNTGELFF.

The chain joins TRBV7-3 to TRBJ2-3; 10 bases are a match to TRBD2. Germline V gene sequence: CDR1 SGHTA, CDR2 FQGTGA. Germline trimming cut 1 base from V and 5 bases from J; bases unmatched to any gene: 0. This CDR3 is 14 amino acids long. CDR3 sequence: CASSLRTSGDTQYF. CDR3 coding DNA: TGTGCCAGCAGCTTAAGGACTAGCGGAGATACGCAGTATTTT.

In DNA form, the CDR3 reads TGTGCTAGTGGTTTGGCCCCCAGGACCAATGAGCAGTTCTTC. Encoded protein: CASGLAPRTNEQFF. The V call is TRBV12-5, the J call TRBJ2-1; D unclear. The CDR3 sequence is 14 residues long. Germline lookup yields CDR1 LGHNT and CDR2 FRNRAP. V dropped 1 base and J dropped 6 bases, with 10 bases sitting between them.

The chain is built from TRBV5-4 and TRBJ2-2; 14 nucleotides align to TRBD2. J was trimmed by 3 bases and V by 4 bases; bases with no gene match: 8. Germline lookup yields CDR1 SGHNT and CDR2 YYREEE (reference sequence). The CDR3 length is 18 residues. CDR3 amino acids: CASSRRLAGGPHTGELFF. The CDR3 DNA sequence: TGTGCCAGCAGCCGACGACTAGCGGGAGGGCCTCACACCGGGGAGCTGTTTTTT.

V is TRBV7-2 and J is TRBJ2-1, with TRBD1 matching 7 bases. CDR1 SGHTA and CDR2 FQGNSA come from the germline V gene. This CDR3 is 15 amino acids long. The V gene end was trimmed by 5 bases and the J gene end by 8 bases; junction bases not matched to a gene: 12. The CDR3 loop reads CASSATGTVSHEQFF. CDR3 in DNA: TGTGCCAGCAGCGCAACCGGGACAGTTTCCCATGAGCAGTTCTTC. Together with reference TRBV7-2 and TRBJ2-1, the CDR3 gives the full variable domain: GAGVSQSPSNKVTEKGKDVELRCDPISGHTALYWYRQSLGQGLEFLIYFQGNSAPDKSGLPSDRFSAERTGGSVSTLTIQRTQQEDSAVYLCASSATGTVSHEQFFGPGTRLTVL.

V and J are TRBV7-6 and TRBJ2-1, with D possibly matching TRBD1 (6 bases). V shed 1 base and J shed 2 bases, with 9 bases lying between them. Per the germline V gene, CDR1 is SGHVS and CDR2 is FNYEAQ. The CDR3 loop spans 15 amino acids. The CDR3 spells CASSLEKGAYNEQFF. As DNA, the CDR3 is TGTGCCAGCAGCTTAGAGAAGGGGGCCTACAATGAGCAGTTCTTC. Together with reference TRBV7-6 and TRBJ2-1, the CDR3 gives the full variable domain: GAGVSQSPRYKVTKRGQDVALRCDPISGHVSLYWYRQALGQGPEFLTYFNYEAQQDKSGLPNDRFSAERPEGSISTLTIQRTEQRDSAMYRCASSLEKGAYNEQFFGPGTRLTVL.

The chain links TRBV4-2 to TRBJ2-3; D is ambiguous. Germline values: CDR1 LGHNA, CDR2 YNFKEQ. The CDR3 spans 16 residues. V gave up 1 base and J gave up 1 base, with 12 bases separating them. The chain's CDR3 is CASSQVGDRGTDTQYF. In nucleotides, the CDR3 is TGTGCCAGCAGCCAAGTTGGGGATAGGGGCACAGATACGCAGTATTTT.